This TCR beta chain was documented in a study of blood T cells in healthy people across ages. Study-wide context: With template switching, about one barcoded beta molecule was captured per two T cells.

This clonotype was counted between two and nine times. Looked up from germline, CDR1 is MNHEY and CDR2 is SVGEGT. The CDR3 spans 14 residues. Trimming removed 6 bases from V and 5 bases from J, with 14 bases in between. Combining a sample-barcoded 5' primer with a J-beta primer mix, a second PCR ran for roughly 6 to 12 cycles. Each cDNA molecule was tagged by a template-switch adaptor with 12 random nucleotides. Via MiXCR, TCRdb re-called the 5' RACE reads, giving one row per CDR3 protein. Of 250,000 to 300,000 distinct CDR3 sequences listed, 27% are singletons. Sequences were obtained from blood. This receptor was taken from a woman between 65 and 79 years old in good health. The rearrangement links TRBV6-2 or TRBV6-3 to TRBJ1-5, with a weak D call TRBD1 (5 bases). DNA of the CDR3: TGTGCCAGCAGCGCGCTTGGGGGGGATCAGCCCCAGCATTTT. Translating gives CASSALGGDQPQHF.